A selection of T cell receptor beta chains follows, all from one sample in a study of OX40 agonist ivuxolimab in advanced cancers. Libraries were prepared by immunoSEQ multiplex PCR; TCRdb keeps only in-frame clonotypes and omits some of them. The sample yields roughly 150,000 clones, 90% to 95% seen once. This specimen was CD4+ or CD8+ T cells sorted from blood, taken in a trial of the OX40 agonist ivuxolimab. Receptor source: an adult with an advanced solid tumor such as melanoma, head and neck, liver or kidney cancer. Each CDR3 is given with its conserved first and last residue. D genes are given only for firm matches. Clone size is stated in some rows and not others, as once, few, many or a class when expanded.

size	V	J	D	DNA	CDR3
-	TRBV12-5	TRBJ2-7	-	TGTGCTAGTGGTTTGAGGGAAAACTACGAGCAGTACTTC	CASGLRENYEQYF
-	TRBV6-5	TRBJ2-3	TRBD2	TGTGCCAGCAGTTACTCTCAGAGCGGGGGGGCGTATACGCAGTATTTT	CASSYSQSGGAYTQYF
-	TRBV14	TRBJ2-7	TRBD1	TGTGCCAGCAGCCAATCAGGGACAGGGGACTACGAGCAGTACTTC	CASSQSGTGDYEQYF
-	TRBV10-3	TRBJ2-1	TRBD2	TGTGCCATCAGTGACCCGAGTGCTAGCGGGAGGAATGAGCAGTTCTTC	CAISDPSASGRNEQFF
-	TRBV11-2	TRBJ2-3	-	TGTGCCAGCAGCTTACCCCGAGGCGGGGTACCCACAGATACGCAGTATTTT	CASSLPRGGVPTDTQYF
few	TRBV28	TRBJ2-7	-	TGTGCCAGCAGTTCAGGGTTTTACGAGCAGTACTTC	CASSSGFYEQYF
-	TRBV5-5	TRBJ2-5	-	TGTGCCAGCAGCGGGACGGACCAAGAGACCCAGTACTTC	CASSGTDQETQYF
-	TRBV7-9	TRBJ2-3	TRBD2	TGTGCCAGCAGCCTAAGCGGGATCCCAGATACGCAGTATTTT	CASSLSGIPDTQYF
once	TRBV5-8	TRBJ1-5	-	TGTGCCAGCATGGGGCTCAATCAGCCCCAGCATTTT	CASMGLNQPQHF
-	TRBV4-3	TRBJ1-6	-	TGCGCCAGCAGCTCCCAGGCCTATAATTCACCCCTCCACTTT	CASSSQAYNSPLHF
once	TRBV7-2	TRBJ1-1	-	TGTGCCAGCAGCTTAGACCCAGGGAGGCCTTTCTTT	CASSLDPGRPFF